The text below deals with one T cell receptor (beta chain). What it recognizes is unknown. This sample was taken from a study of response to subunit inactivated influenza vaccine. Study-wide points: There was a suggestion from the authors that each seasonal influenza vaccination recruits few new T cells.

Using its own MiXCR run on the RT-PCR reads, TCRdb lists one record per CDR3 protein. This sample yields some 640,000 distinct CDR3 sequences, of which about 14% are seen a single time; roughly 6.4% belongs to the top ten. The CDR3 has 15 amino acids. Trimming removed 1 base from V and 3 bases from J, with 10 bases in between. In germline, CDR1 is KGHDR, CDR2 SFDVKD. Sequenced here: PBMCs from blood, sampled around two weeks before vaccination. The sequence was collected from a man between 50 and 59 years old who received an inactivated influenza vaccine. V usage is TRBV24-1 and J usage is TRBJ2-3, with TRBD2 as a possible D gene (6 bases). CDR3 nucleotides: TGTGCCACCAGTGATTTCAGGAGGGGAACAGATACGCAGTATTTT. This codes for CATSDFRRGTDTQYF.